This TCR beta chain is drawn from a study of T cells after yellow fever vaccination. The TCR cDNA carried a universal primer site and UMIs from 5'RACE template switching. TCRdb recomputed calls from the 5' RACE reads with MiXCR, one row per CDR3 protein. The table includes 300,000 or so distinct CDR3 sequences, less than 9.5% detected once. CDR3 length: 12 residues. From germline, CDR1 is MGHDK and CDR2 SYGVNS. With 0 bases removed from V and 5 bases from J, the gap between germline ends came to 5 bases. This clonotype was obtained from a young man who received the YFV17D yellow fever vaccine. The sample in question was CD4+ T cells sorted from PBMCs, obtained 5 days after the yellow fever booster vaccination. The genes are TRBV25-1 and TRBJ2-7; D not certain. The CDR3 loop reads CASSEYGDEQYF. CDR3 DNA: TGTGCCAGCAGTGAATATGGGGACGAGCAGTACTTC.